These 28 T cell receptor beta chains share one sample of origin, sequenced in a study of blood T cells in healthy people across ages. Through a sample-barcoded 5' primer and a J-beta primer mix, a second PCR was run for roughly 7 to 11 cycles. TCRdb reanalysed the 5' RACE reads using MiXCR and keeps one entry per CDR3 protein. The data contain about 1.5 million distinct CDR3 sequences, roughly two fifths of them singletons. The sequencing input was blood. These receptors came from a woman aged 18-29 years in good health.

The chain carries TRBV19 and TRBJ2-3; D perhaps matches TRBD1 (5 bases). The CDR3 consists of 14 residues. The germline V gene has CDR1 LNHDA and CDR2 SQIVND (reference sequence). V was pared by 1 base and J by 4 bases, with 9 bases between. CDR3 sequence (DNA): TGTGCCAGTAGTATAGGGCAGGGTCCAGATACGCAGTATTTT. The encoded protein is CASSIGQGPDTQYF.

This clonotype was detected only a few times. The CDR3 DNA is TGTGCCAGCGGGAGCGGGGCTTCGCAGTATTTT. It encodes CASGSGASQYF. The chain carries TRBV12-3 or TRBV12-4 and TRBJ2-3; 7 bases fit TRBD2. V was clipped by 8 bases and J by 10 bases; unmatched bases: 6. This CDR3 is 11 amino acids long.

This chain uses TRBV4-1 with TRBJ1-2, with TRBD1 identical over 12 bases. This CDR3 contains 16 residues. Germline V CDR1 and CDR2: MGHRA, YSYEKL. With V trimmed by 1 base and J by 5 bases, 5 bases remained unmatched. CDR3 nucleotides: TGCGCCAGCAGCCAAGCGGGACAGGGGGCTTTTTATGGCTACACCTTC. It translates to CASSQAGQGAFYGYTF.

The gene calls are TRBV7-2 and TRBJ2-7; 7 nucleotides agree with TRBD1. With 1 base clipped from V and 2 bases from J, the junction kept 2 bases outside the gene matches. Per the germline V gene, CDR1 is SGHTA and CDR2 is FQGNSA. The CDR3 has 14 amino acids. CDR3: CASSLDGTAYEQYF. In nucleotides, the CDR3 is TGTGCCAGCAGCTTAGACGGGACAGCCTACGAGCAGTACTTC.

The V and J genes are TRBV6-2 or TRBV6-3 and TRBJ2-5, with D unclear. The CDR3 contains 15 residues. V gave up 7 bases and J gave up 0 bases, with 15 bases separating them. CDR1 and CDR2 from the germline V gene are MNHEY and SVGEGT. Here the CDR3 reads CASIAIPQYQETQYF. For the CDR3, the DNA is TGTGCCAGCATCGCCATCCCCCAGTACCAAGAGACCCAGTACTTC.

This chain connects TRBV7-9 to TRBJ1-2; the D is unclear. Trimming removed 5 bases from V and 4 bases from J, with 14 bases in between. Germline V lookup: CDR1 SEHNR, CDR2 FQNEAQ (reference sequence). This CDR3 contains 14 residues. The CDR3 sequence: CASSLASDTYGYTF. In DNA, the CDR3 is TGTGCCAGCAGCCTGGCCTCAGATACCTATGGCTACACCTTC. The full variable domain, its missing parts supplied by reference TRBV7-9 and TRBJ1-2, is DTGVSQNPRHKITKRGQNVTFRCDPISEHNRLYWYRQTLGQGPEFLTYFQNEAQLEKSRLLSDRFSAERPKGSFSTLEIQRTEQGDSAMYLCASSLASDTYGYTFGSGTRLTVV.

This clonotype was seen a few times. The V and J genes are TRBV29-1 and TRBJ2-7, with D possibly TRBD2 on 5 matching bases. CDR3 length: 14 amino acids. Germline-derived CDR1 and CDR2 are SQVTM and ANQGSEA. V was cut by 7 bases and J by 3 bases, with 19 bases left in between. CDR3 residues: CSDGRLDGVYEQYF. CDR3 coding DNA: TGCAGCGACGGACGTTTGGACGGGGTCTACGAGCAGTACTTC.

The chain is built from TRBV25-1 and TRBJ2-5; D ambiguous. CDR3 size: 12 residues. Trimming removed 7 bases from V and 11 bases from J, with 17 bases in between. Germline values: CDR1 MGHDK, CDR2 SYGVNS. CDR3 sequence: CASNDQTNEQYF. The CDR3 region has the DNA TGTGCCAGCAATGACCAGACGAATGAGCAGTACTTC.

This clonotype was seen ten or more times. The V call is TRBV27, the J call TRBJ2-1; the match to TRBD2 covers 9 bases. This CDR3 has 15 residues. CDR1 and CDR2 (germline): MNHEY, SMNVEV (reference sequence). V dropped 6 bases and J dropped 0; count of bases not matched to a gene: 3. In DNA, the CDR3 is TGTGCCAGCAGACTAGCGGGCAGCTCCTACAATGAGCAGTTCTTC. This codes for CASRLAGSSYNEQFF.

The rearrangement links TRBV7-9 to TRBJ2-3; TRBD1 agrees at 8 bases. The CDR3 extends over 19 amino acids. Looked up from germline, CDR1 is SEHNR and CDR2 is FQNEAQ (reference sequence). The junction had 18 bases not matched to a gene; V was cut back by 3 bases and J by 4 bases. DNA of the CDR3: TGTGCCAGCAGCTTCACCTCCGGACAGGGAGTCCCACATCCAGATACGCAGTATTTT. Residues: CASSFTSGQGVPHPDTQYF.

This chain joins TRBV4-2 and TRBJ2-7; the D gene is possibly TRBD1 (5 bases). The DNA end lines up better with TRBJ2-5; the J call may be wrong. The CDR3 length is 16 residues. Looked up from germline, CDR1 is LGHNA and CDR2 is YNFKEQ. The CDR3 region has the DNA TGTGCCAGCAGCCAAGAATACTTAGGGGTTGAAGAGACCCAGTACTTC. Translation gives CASSQEYLGVEETQYF.

The chain carries TRBV4-1 and TRBJ2-5, with 7 bases that match TRBD2. This CDR3 region has 15 residues. V lost 0 bases to trimming and J lost 5 bases; unmatched junction nucleotides: 6. CDR1 MGHRA and CDR2 YSYEKL come from the germline V gene. The CDR3 loop reads CASSQDGSGAETQYF. The CDR3, as DNA: TGCGCCAGCAGCCAAGATGGGAGCGGGGCGGAGACCCAGTACTTC.

This clonotype was seen at least ten times. The chain is built from TRBV6-2 or TRBV6-3 and TRBJ2-7; 10 bases agree with TRBD2. This CDR3 contains 15 residues. The ends lost 5 bases at V and 3 bases at J; junction bases unmatched: 7. Germline loops: CDR1 MNHEY, CDR2 SVGEGT. The CDR3 DNA is TGTGCCAGCAGTAGCGGGGGGGCCGCGAACTACGAGCAGTACTTC. Protein sequence: CASSSGGAANYEQYF.

This clonotype was counted a few times. The chain has TRBV29-1 and TRBJ2-7, with D possibly being TRBD1 (6 bases). The CDR3 sequence is 15 residues long. Per germline, CDR1 SQVTM and CDR2 ANQGSEA. Trimming removed 4 bases at V and 1 base at J, with 17 bases between. The CDR3 coding sequence is TGCAGCGTTGCTTTAGGGGGAGCGGAGTCCTACGAGCAGTACTTC. This sequence encodes CSVALGGAESYEQYF.

The V gene is TRBV20-1, the J gene TRBJ1-1, with D unresolved. Trimming cost V 5 bases and J 0 bases, with 13 bases left between them. The CDR3 loop spans 14 amino acids. Germline V gives CDR1 DFQATT, CDR2 SNEGSKA (reference sequence). CDR3 coding DNA: TGCAGTGCTGAATCCGGATTAATGAACACTGAAGCTTTCTTT. As protein: CSAESGLMNTEAFF.

A remark on this clonotype: Compared with germline, one end of the junction differs, possibly owing to a read error. This chain connects TRBV12-3 or TRBV12-4 to TRBJ2-1; 14 bases map to TRBD2. The CDR3 runs 19 residues. CDR3 coding DNA: TGTGCCGGCAGCCCGGGACTAGCGGGAGAACCCGATTCCTACAATGAGCAGTTCTTC. Translated: CAGSPGLAGEPDSYNEQFF.

This chain links TRBV2 with TRBJ1-2, with 7 nucleotides matching TRBD1. This CDR3 contains 13 residues. Germline CDR1 SNHLY, CDR2 FYNNEI. Trimming removed 6 bases from V and 4 bases from J; junction bases left unmatched: 5. DNA for the CDR3: TGTGCCAGCAGGGCGGACAGGAGCTATGGCTACACCTTC. Protein: CASRADRSYGYTF.

The chain is built from TRBV6-6 and TRBJ1-6; the D gene is possibly TRBD1 (5 bases). V lost 8 bases to trimming and J lost 5 bases, with 19 bases between them. The CDR3 runs to 16 residues. Germline V gene lookup returns CDR1 MNHNY and CDR2 SVGAGI (reference sequence). The CDR3 loop is CASARALARDNSPLHF. CDR3 in DNA: TGTGCCAGCGCGAGAGCCCTAGCCAGGGATAATTCACCCCTCCACTTT.

The genes are TRBV10-2 and TRBJ1-5; no clear D gene. The germline V gene has CDR1 WSHSY and CDR2 SAAADI. This CDR3 has 12 residues. V was pared by 6 bases and J by 6 bases, with 9 bases between. This CDR3 reads CASSTRGQPQHF. CDR3 nucleotide sequence: TGCGCCAGCAGCACACGAGGTCAGCCCCAGCATTTT.

This chain connects TRBV4-3 to TRBJ2-7; a weak D match, TRBD1 (7 bases). CDR3 size: 15 residues. Deletions cut 0 bases from V and 4 bases from J, with 13 bases between. CDR1 LGHNA and CDR2 YSLEER come from the germline V gene. The CDR3 sequence: CASSQDLQGGYEQYF. The CDR3 DNA reads as TGCGCCAGCAGCCAAGATTTGCAGGGGGGTTACGAGCAGTACTTC.

This clonotype has more than one count but fewer than ten. The chain joins TRBV3-1 to TRBJ2-3; D is unclear. Looked up from germline, CDR1 is LGHDT and CDR2 is YNNKEL (reference sequence). CDR3 length equals 14 residues. Trimming stripped 2 bases from V and 6 bases from J, with 12 bases between. CDR3 nucleotide sequence: TGTGCCAGCAGCCAATATACGGTCGGTGATACGCAGTATTTT. This translates into CASSQYTVGDTQYF.

This clonotype was detected only once. The chain recombines TRBV7-9 with TRBJ1-1; D gene uncertain. V lost 5 bases and J lost 1, with 29 bases in between. CDR1 is SEHNR and CDR2 is FQNEAQ in the germline V gene (reference sequence). The CDR3 is 20 residues long. The CDR3 DNA reads TGTGCCAGCAGCCAAGCTATGTACTCGATGGAGAAGCGGCCGAACACTGAAGCTTTCTTT. This sequence encodes CASSQAMYSMEKRPNTEAFF.

About this clonotype itself: The junction differs from germline at one of its ends, possibly a read error. The V gene is TRBV7-2, the J gene TRBJ2-5; D call uncertain. From germline, CDR1 is SGHTA and CDR2 FQGNSA. This CDR3 region has 12 residues. DNA for the CDR3: TGTGACAGCAGCTTAGAGCTCCCGCGGAAGTACTTC. This gives the protein CDSSLELPRKYF.

This clonotype was picked up a small number of times. The gene calls are TRBV30 and TRBJ1-5; D is uncertain. The germline V gene has CDR1 GTSNPN and CDR2 SVGIG (reference sequence). The CDR3 sequence is 13 residues long. Trimming removed 1 base from V and 5 bases from J, with 9 bases in between. Here the CDR3 DNA reads TGTGCCTGGAGTGAAGGAACCTATCAGCCCCAGCATTTT. Its translation: CAWSEGTYQPQHF.

This chain links TRBV2 with TRBJ2-5; D gene ambiguous. Germline V lookup: CDR1 SNHLY, CDR2 FYNNEI. The germline V and J ends were trimmed by 3 bases and 7 bases, with 12 bases remaining between them. The CDR3 has 13 amino acids. This CDR3 is CASSENTKGTQYF. For the CDR3, the DNA is TGTGCCAGCAGTGAGAATACCAAAGGGACCCAGTACTTC.

The chain carries TRBV20-1 and TRBJ2-1, with 10 nucleotides matching TRBD2. This CDR3 is 14 amino acids long. V was clipped by 6 bases and J by 5 bases; unmatched bases: 7. Germline-derived CDR1 and CDR2 are DFQATT and SNEGSKA (reference sequence). The CDR3: CSARLSGRNNEQFF. The DNA of the CDR3 is TGCAGTGCGAGACTTAGCGGGAGGAACAATGAGCAGTTCTTC.

This sequence joins TRBV20-1 and TRBJ2-3, with 8 bases fitting TRBD2. V was clipped by 3 bases and J by 4 bases; unmatched bases: 9. Germline CDR1 and CDR2: DFQATT and SNEGSKA (reference sequence). The CDR3 loop spans 15 amino acids. CDR3 protein: CSASPGRAGADTQYF. CDR3 bases: TGCAGTGCTAGTCCCGGGAGGGCCGGGGCAGATACGCAGTATTTT.

This clonotype has only a few counts. The chain combines TRBV6-5 with TRBJ1-2; D gene ambiguous. Germline values: CDR1 MNHEY, CDR2 SVGAGI. Deletions cut 0 bases from V and 4 bases from J, with 12 bases between. The CDR3 totals 15 residues. The CDR3 loop is CASSYSNMPSYGYTF. In DNA, the CDR3 is TGTGCCAGCAGTTACTCGAATATGCCCAGCTATGGCTACACCTTC.